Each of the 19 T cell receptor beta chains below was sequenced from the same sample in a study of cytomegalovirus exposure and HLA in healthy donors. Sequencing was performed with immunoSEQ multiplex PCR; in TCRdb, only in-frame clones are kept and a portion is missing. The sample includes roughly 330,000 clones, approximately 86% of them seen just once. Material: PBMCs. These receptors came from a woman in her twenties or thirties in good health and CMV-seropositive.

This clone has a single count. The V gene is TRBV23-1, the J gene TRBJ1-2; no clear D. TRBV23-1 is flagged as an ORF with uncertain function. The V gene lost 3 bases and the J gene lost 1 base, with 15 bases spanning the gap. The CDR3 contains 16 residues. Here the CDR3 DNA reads TGCGCCAGCAGTCATACCTTGGAAATCATTAACTATGGCTACACCTTC. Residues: CASSHTLEIINYGYTF.

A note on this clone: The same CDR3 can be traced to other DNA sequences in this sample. CDR3 loop: CSARAQETQYF. The DNA of the CDR3 is TGCAGTGCACGGGCGCAAGAGACCCAGTACTTC. V gene TRBV20-1 combines with J gene TRBJ2-5; D uncertain. V gave up 6 bases and J gave up 2 bases, with 7 bases separating them. From germline, CDR1 is DFQATT and CDR2 SNEGSKA (reference sequence). The CDR3 is 11 residues long.

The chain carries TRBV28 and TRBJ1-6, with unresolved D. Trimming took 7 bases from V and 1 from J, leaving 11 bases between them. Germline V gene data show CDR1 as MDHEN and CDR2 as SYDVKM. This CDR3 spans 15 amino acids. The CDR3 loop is CASTFGGSYNSPLHF. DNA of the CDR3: TGTGCCAGCACCTTCGGTGGGTCCTATAATTCACCCCTCCACTTT. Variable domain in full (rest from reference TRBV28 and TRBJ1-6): DVKVTQSSRYLVKRTGEKVFLECVQDMDHENMFWYRQDPGLGLRLIYFSYDVKMKEKGDIPEGYSVSREKKERFSLILESASTNQTSMYLCASTFGGSYNSPLHFGNGTRLTVT.

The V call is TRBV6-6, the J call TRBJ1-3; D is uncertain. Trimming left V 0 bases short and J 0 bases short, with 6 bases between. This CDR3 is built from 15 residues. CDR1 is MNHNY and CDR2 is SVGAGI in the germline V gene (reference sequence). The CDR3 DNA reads TGTGCCAGCAGTTACTCAACAGACTCTGGAAACACCATATATTTT. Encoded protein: CASSYSTDSGNTIYF.

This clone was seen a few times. This CDR3 reads CASSLGRGIGYTF. The DNA for the CDR3 is TGTGCCAGCAGCCTTGGACGGGGAATTGGCTACACCTTC. The chain joins TRBV28 to TRBJ1-2; D not resolved. The CDR3 covers 13 residues. Germline V CDR1 and CDR2: MDHEN, SYDVKM. V lost 6 bases, J lost 7 bases, and 15 bases lay in between.

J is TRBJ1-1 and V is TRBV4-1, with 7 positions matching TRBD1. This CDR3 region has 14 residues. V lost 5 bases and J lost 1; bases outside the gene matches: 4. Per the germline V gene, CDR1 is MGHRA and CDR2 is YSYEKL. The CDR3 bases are TGCGCCAGCAGCTTCGGACAGGCGAACACTGAAGCTTTCTTT. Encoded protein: CASSFGQANTEAFF.

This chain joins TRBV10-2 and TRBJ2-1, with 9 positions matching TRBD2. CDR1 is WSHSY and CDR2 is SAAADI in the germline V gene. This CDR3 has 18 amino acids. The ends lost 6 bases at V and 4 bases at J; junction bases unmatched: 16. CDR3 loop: CASRLTSGVFPGYNEQFF. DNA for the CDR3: TGCGCCAGCAGACTGACTAGCGGAGTCTTCCCGGGGTACAATGAGCAGTTCTTC.

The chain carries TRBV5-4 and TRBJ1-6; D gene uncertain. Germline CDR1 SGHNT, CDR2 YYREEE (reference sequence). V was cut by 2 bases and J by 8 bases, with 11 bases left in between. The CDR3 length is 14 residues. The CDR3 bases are TGTGCCAGCAGCTTTATTCAGAGGGATTCACCCCTCCACTTT. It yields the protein CASSFIQRDSPLHF.

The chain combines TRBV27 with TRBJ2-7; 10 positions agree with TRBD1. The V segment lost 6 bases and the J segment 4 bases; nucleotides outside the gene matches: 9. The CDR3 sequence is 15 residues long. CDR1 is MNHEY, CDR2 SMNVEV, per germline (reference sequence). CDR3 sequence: CASRIDRGPGYEQYF. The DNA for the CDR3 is TGTGCCAGCAGGATTGACAGGGGGCCTGGGTACGAGCAGTACTTC.

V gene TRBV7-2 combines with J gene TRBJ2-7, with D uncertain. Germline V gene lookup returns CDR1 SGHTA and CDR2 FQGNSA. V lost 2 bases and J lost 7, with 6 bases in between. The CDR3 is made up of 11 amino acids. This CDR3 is CASSLSSEQYF. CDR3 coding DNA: TGTGCCAGCAGCTTATCGTCGGAGCAGTACTTC. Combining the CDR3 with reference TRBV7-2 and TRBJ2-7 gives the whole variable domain GAGVSQSPSNKVTEKGKDVELRCDPISGHTALYWYRQSLGQGLEFLIYFQGNSAPDKSGLPSDRFSAERTGGSVSTLTIQRTQQEDSAVYLCASSLSSEQYFGPGTRLTVT.

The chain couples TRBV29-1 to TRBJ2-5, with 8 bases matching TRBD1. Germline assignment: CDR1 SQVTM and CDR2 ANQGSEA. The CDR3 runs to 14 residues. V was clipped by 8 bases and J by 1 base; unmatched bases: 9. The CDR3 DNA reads TGCAGCTCCAGGGGGCAGGGAACCCAAGAGACCCAGTACTTC. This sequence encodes CSSRGQGTQETQYF.

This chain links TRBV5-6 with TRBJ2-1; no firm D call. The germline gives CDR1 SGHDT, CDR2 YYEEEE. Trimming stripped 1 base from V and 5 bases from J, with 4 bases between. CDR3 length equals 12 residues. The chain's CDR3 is CASSLFNNEQFF. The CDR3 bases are TGTGCCAGCAGCTTGTTTAACAATGAGCAGTTCTTC.

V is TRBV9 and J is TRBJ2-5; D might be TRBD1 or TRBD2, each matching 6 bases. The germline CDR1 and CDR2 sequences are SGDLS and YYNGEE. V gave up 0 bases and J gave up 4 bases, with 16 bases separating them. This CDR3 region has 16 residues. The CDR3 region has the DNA TGTGCCAGCAGCGTAGAAGGGGGGTACGAAACAGAGACCCAGTACTTC. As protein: CASSVEGGYETETQYF.

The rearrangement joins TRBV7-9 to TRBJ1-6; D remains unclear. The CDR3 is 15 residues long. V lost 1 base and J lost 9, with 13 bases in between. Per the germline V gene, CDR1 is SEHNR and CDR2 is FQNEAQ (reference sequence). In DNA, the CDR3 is TGTGCCAGCAGCTTAGGCCAGGATGGCGGTTCACCCCTCCACTTT. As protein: CASSLGQDGGSPLHF.

The CDR3, as DNA: TGTGCCTGGGGACAGACCAATCAGCCCCAGCATTTT. Protein product: CAWGQTNQPQHF. V usage is TRBV30 and J usage is TRBJ1-5; weak D call: TRBD1 (6 bases). Trimming stripped 5 bases from V and 3 bases from J, with 8 bases between. CDR1 is GTSNPN and CDR2 is SVGIG in the germline V gene (reference sequence). This CDR3 has 12 residues.

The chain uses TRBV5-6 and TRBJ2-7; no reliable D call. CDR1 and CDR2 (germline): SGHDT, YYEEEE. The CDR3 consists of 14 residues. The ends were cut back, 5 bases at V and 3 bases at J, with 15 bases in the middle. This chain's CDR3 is CASSSKLWDYEQYF. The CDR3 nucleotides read TGTGCCAGCAGTTCAAAACTTTGGGACTACGAGCAGTACTTC.

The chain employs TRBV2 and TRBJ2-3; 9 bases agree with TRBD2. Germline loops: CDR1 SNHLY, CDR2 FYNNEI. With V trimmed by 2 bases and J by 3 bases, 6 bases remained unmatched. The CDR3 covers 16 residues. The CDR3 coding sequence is TGTGCCAGCAGTGAACGGAAGGGACTAGCAACAGATACGCAGTATTTT. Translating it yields CASSERKGLATDTQYF.

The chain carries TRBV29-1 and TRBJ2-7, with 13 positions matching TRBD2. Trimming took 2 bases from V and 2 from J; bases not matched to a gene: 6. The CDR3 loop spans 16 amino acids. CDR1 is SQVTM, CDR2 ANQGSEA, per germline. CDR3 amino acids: CSVELRTSGGPYEQYF. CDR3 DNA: TGCAGCGTTGAACTACGGACTAGCGGGGGCCCCTACGAGCAGTACTTC.

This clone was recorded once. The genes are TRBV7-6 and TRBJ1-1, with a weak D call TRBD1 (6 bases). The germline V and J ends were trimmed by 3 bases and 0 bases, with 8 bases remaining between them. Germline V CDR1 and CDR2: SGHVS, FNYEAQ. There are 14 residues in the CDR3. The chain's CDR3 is CASSFGQMNTEAFF. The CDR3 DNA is TGTGCCAGCAGCTTTGGACAGATGAACACTGAAGCTTTCTTT.